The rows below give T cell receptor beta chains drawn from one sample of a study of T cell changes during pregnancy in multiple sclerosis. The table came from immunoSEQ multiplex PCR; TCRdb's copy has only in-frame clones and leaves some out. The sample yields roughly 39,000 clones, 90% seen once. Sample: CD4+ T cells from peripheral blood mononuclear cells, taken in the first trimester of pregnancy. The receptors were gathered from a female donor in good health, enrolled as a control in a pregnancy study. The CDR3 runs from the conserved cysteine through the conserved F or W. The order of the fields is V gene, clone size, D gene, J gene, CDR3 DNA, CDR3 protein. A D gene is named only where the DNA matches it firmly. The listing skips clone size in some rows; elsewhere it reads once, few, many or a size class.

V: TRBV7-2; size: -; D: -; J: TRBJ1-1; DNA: TGTGCCAGCACCTTAGGACAGTACACTGAAGCTTTCTTT; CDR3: CASTLGQYTEAFF
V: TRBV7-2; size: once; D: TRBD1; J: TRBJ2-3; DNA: TGTGCCAGCAGCTTCGGCGCTGGCGGCAGGGGGCCTCAAGATACGCAGTATTTT; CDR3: CASSFGAGGRGPQDTQYF
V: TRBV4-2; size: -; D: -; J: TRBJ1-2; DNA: TGTGCCAGCAGCCAAGACGGGTTGTCTAACTATGGCTACACCTTC; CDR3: CASSQDGLSNYGYTF
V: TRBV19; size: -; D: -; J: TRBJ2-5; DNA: TGTGCCAGTAGTAGCGGGGAGACCCAGTACTTC; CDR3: CASSSGETQYF
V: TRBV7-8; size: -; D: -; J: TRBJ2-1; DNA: TGTGCCAGCAGCTTGTACAGGGAGAGATCCTACAATGAGCAGTTCTTC; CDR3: CASSLYRERSYNEQFF
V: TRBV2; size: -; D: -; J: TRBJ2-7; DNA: TGTGCCAGCAGTGATAAGGTTTGGCAGGGGACCCTCGAGCAGTACTTC; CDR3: CASSDKVWQGTLEQYF
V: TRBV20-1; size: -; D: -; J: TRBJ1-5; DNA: TGCAGTGCGACAGATAATCAGCCCCAGCATTTT; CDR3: CSATDNQPQHF
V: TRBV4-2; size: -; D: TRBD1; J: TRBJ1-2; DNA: TGTGCCAGCAGCCCGCTCCGGGACAGCTATGGCTACACCTTC; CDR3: CASSPLRDSYGYTF
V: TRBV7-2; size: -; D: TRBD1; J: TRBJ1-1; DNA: TGTGCCAGCAGCAGGCGGACAGGGGCGAACACTGAAGCTTTCTTT; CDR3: CASSRRTGANTEAFF
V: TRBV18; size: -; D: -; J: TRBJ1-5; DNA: TGTGCCAGCTCGGCGGGGCTCTCCCAGCCCCAGCATTTT; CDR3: CASSAGLSQPQHF
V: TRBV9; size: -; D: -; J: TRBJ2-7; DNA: TGTGCCAGCAGCGTAACACAGGACGGCGAGCAGTACTTC; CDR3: CASSVTQDGEQYF
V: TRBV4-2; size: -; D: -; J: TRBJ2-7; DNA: TGTGCCAGCAGCCAAGAAACTAGTCCCCAGGGGCACGGGCAGTACTTC; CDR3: CASSQETSPQGHGQYF
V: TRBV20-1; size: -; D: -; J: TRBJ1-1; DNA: TGCAGTGCTAGCGGGGGCACTGAAGCTTTCTTT; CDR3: CSASGGTEAFF
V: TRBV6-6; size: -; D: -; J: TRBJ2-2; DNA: TGTGCCAGCACTAGTGTCACCGGGGAGCTGTTTTTT; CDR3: CASTSVTGELFF
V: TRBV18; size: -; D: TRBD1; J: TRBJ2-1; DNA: TGTGCCAGCTCACCACGACAGGGAACCTACAATGAGCAGTTCTTC; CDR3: CASSPRQGTYNEQFF
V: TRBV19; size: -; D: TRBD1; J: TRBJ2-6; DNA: TGTGCCAGTATCGCCCTGGGACAGGCCGACTCTGGGGCCAACGTCCTGACTTTC; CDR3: CASIALGQADSGANVLTF
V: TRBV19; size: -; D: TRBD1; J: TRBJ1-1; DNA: TGTGCCAGTAGTATGAACAGGGGGCTGGGGACGGGCACTGAAGCTTTCTTT; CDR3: CASSMNRGLGTGTEAFF
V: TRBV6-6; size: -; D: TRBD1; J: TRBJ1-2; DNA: TGTGCCAGCAGTTACTCGCGACAGGGGAACTATGGCTACACCTTC; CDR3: CASSYSRQGNYGYTF
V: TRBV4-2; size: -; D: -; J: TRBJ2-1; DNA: TGTGCCAGCAGCCAAGCGGCGGGGTCGGTGAACAATGAGCAGTTCTTC; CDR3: CASSQAAGSVNNEQFF
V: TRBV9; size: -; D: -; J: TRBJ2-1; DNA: TGTGCCAGCAGTTCCGGGGGTAGCTCCTACAATGAGCAGTTCTTC; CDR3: CASSSGGSSYNEQFF
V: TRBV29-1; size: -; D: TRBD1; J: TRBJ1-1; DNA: TGCAGCGTTGTGGGGGGGCAGGGGGCGTACACTGAAGCTTTCTTT; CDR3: CSVVGGQGAYTEAFF
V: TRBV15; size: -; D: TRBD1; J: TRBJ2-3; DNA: TGTGCCACCAGCAGAGATTGGGGGACAGGCACAGATACGCAGTATTTT; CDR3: CATSRDWGTGTDTQYF
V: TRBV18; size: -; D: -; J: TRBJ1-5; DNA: TGTGCCAGCTCACCACAAAGACAGCGCGATCAGCCCCAGCATTTT; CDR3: CASSPQRQRDQPQHF
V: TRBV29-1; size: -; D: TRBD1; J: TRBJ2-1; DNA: TGCAGCGCAACCGGGACAGGGGGCTACAATGAGCAGTTCTTC; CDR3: CSATGTGGYNEQFF
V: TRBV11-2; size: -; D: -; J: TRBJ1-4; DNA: TGTGCCAGCAGCTACAGGGTGTCGGATGAAAAACTGTTTTTT; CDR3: CASSYRVSDEKLFF
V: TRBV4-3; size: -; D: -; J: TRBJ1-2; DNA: TGCGCCAGCAGCCAAGATGCTGGGACTGGAGCTAACTATGGCTACACCTTC; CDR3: CASSQDAGTGANYGYTF
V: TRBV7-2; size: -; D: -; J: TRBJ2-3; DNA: TGTGCCAGCAGCTTAGCGCTCGGGGTAGATACGCAGTATTTT; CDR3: CASSLALGVDTQYF
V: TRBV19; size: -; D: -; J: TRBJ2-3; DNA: TGTGCCAGTAGTATAGCTGGCCAGGGGACAGATACGCAGTATTTT; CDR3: CASSIAGQGTDTQYF
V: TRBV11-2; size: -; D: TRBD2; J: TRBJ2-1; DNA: TGTGCCAGCAGCTCCGGGACTAGCTGGGGGAGTGAGCAGTTCTTC; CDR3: CASSSGTSWGSEQFF
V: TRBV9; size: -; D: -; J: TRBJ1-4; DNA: TGTGCCAGCAGCCCCGGGGGAACTAATGAAAAACTGTTTTTT; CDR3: CASSPGGTNEKLFF
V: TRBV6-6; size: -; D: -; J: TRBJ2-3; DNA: TGTGCCAGCAGTTACTCAGCGGATGGTACGCAGTATTTT; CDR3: CASSYSADGTQYF
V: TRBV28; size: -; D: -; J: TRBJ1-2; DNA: TGTGCCAGCAGTTTACGGGGGGCGCTCGGCTACACCTTC; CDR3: CASSLRGALGYTF
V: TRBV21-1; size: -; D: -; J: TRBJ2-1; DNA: TGTGCCAGGGCCTATGACAGCAATGAGCAGTTCTTC; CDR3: CARAYDSNEQFF
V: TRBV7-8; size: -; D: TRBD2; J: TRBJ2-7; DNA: TGTGCCAGCAGCTTAAAATCGGGGGGACCGTACGAGCAGTACTTC; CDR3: CASSLKSGGPYEQYF
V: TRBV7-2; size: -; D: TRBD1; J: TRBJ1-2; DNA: TGTGCCAGCAGCTCGGGACAGGGGGCTTGGTATGGCTACACCTTC; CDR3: CASSSGQGAWYGYTF
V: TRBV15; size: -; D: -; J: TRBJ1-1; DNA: TGTGCCACCTCAAACTTGAACACTGAAGCTTTCTTT; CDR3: CATSNLNTEAFF
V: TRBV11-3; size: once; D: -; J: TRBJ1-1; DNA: TGTGCCAGCAGCTTAAGAGTGAACACTGAAGCTTTCTTT; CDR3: CASSLRVNTEAFF
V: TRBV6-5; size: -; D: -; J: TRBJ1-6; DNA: TGTGCCAGCAGTCAAAAATGGAGGAATTCACCCCTCCACTTT; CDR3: CASSQKWRNSPLHF
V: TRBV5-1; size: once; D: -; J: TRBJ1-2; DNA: TGCGCCAGCAGCTTGGACCCTTCCCGGGGCTACACCTTC; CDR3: CASSLDPSRGYTF
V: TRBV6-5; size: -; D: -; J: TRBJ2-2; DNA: TGTGCCAGCATCGGGACACGGGACACCGGGGAGCTGTTTTTT; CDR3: CASIGTRDTGELFF
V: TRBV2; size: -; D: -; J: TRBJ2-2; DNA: TGTGCCAGCAGTCCCGAGGCGACCGGGGAGCTGTTTTTT; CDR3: CASSPEATGELFF
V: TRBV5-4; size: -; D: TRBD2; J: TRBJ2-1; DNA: TGTGCCAGCAGCCCGCAAGCGGGGGGGCCGTGGAATGAGCAGTTCTTC; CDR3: CASSPQAGGPWNEQFF
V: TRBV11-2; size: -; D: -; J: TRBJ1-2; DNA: TGTGCCAGCAGCTGGGGGGGTGATGGCTACACCTTC; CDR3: CASSWGGDGYTF
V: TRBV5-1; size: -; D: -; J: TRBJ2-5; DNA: TGCGCCAGCAGCTCGCCTCAGGCATTCCAAGAGACCCAGTACTTC; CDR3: CASSSPQAFQETQYF
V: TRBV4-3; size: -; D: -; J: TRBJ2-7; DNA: TGCGCCAGCAGCCATCGGTACGAGCAGTACTTC; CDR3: CASSHRYEQYF
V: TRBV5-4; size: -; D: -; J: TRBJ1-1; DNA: TGTGCCAGCAGCGCCTTAACAGGTAACACTGAAGCTTTCTTT; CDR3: CASSALTGNTEAFF
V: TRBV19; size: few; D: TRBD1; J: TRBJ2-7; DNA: TGTGCCAGTAGTCAACGGGACAGCTCCTACGAGCAGTACTTC; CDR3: CASSQRDSSYEQYF
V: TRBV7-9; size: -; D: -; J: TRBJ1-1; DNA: TGTGCCAGCAGCCCCCCAGGGTCAGCTGAAGCTTTCTTT; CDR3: CASSPPGSAEAFF
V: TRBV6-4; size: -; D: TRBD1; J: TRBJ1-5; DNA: TGTGCCAGCAGTGCCGGGACAGGGGGAAGTCAGCCCCAGCATTTT; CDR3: CASSAGTGGSQPQHF
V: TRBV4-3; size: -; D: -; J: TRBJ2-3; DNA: TGCGCCAGCAGAAGGGGATTAGGAGATACGCAGTATTTT; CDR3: CASRRGLGDTQYF
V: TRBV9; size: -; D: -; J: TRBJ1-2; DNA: TGTGCCAGCAGCGTAGGGCTTGGCTATGGCTACACCTTC; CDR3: CASSVGLGYGYTF
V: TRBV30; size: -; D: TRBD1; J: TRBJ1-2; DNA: TGTGCCTGCTCCCGGGGGACAGGGGGCGACTATGGCTACACCTTC; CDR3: CACSRGTGGDYGYTF
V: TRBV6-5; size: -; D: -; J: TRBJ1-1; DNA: TGTGCCAGCAGTTACCAGGGGATGAACACTGAAGCTTTCTTT; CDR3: CASSYQGMNTEAFF
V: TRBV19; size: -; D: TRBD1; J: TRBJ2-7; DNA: TGTGCCAGTAGTTACGACAGGGAGTCCTACGAGCAGTACTTC; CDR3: CASSYDRESYEQYF
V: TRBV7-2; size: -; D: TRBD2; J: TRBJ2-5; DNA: TGTGCCAGCAGCTTAGCAGCGGCGGGGGGGGAGACCCAGTACTTC; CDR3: CASSLAAAGGETQYF